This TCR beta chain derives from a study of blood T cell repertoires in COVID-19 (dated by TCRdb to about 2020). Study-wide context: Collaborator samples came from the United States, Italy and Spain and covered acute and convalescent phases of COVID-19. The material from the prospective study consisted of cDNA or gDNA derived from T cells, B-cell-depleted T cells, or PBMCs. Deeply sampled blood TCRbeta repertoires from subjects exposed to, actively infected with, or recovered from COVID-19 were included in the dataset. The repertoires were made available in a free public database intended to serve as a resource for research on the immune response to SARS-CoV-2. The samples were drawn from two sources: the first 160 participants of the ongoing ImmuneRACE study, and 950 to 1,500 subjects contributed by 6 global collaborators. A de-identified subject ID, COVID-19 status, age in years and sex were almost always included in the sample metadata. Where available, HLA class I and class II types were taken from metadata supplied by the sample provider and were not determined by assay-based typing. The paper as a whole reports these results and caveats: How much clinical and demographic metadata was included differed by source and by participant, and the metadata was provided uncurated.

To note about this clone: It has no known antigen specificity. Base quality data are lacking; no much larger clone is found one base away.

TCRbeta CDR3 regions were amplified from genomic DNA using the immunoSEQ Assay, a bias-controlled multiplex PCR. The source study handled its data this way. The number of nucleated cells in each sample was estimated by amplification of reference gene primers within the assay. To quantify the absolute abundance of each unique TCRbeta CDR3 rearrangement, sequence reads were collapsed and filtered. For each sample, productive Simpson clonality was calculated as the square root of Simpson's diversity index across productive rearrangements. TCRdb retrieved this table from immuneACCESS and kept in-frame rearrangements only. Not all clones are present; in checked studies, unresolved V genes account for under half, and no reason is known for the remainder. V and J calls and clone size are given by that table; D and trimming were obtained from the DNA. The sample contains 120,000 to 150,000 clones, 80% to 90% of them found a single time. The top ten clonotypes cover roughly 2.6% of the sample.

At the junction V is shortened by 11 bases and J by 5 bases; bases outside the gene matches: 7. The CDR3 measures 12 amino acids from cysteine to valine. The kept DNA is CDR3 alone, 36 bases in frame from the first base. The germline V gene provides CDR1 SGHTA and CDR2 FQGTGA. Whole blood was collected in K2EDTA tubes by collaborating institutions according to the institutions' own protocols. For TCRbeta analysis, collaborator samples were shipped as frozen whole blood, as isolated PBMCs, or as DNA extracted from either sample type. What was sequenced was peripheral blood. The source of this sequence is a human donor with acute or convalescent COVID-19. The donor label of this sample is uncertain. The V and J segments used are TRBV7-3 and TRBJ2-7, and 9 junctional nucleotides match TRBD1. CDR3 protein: CASGGTGNEQYV. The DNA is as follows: TGTGCCTCGGGCGGGACAGGGAACGAGCAGTACGTC.